Included here is one T cell receptor (beta chain) sequence, with context. The assay used deep level. The authors' processing: Junction-only immunoSEQ data arrived without quality scores, meaning filtering differed. Clones were read by immunoSEQ multiplex PCR, and TCRdb kept only the in-frame ones, dropping some. Clonal size and the V and J genes are those of that table, whereas D and trimming came from the DNA. The data show roughly 2.2 million clones, over 90% seen once. The data were taken from a study of shared clonotypes between healthy human individuals. The CDR3 runs 12 residues. V was clipped by 3 bases and J by 10 bases; unmatched bases: 2. In germline, CDR1 is SGHVS, CDR2 FQNEAQ.

The source of this sequence is a man younger than 35 in good health. Some clones in this sample may be carry-over from other donors' samples. Sequencing was carried out using naive CD4+ T cells from PBMCs. Subset described: CD45RA+ positively selected. The chain employs TRBV7-8 and TRBJ1-1, with TRBD1 matching over 10 bases. Here the CDR3 DNA reads TGTGCCAGCAGCTTCGGACAGGGGGGAGCTTTCTTT. As protein: CASSFGQGGAFF.